The 21 T cell receptor beta chains presented below share a single source sample, sequenced in a study of blood T cell repertoires in COVID-19. The repertoire was sequenced with immunoSEQ multiplex PCR; TCRdb's copy has only in-frame clones and lacks some. Of some 240,000 clones listed, about 90% are singletons. Sequencing was done on a sample of peripheral blood. The receptors shown here come from a woman aged 60-75 years with COVID-19, enrolled during active disease.

The chain combines TRBV27 with TRBJ1-1; 9 nucleotides align to TRBD1. The trim removed 7 bases at V and 5 bases at J, leaving 11 bases unmatched. This CDR3 has 15 residues. Germline values: CDR1 MNHEY, CDR2 SMNVEV (reference sequence). This CDR3 is CASNAWTGARTEAFF. CDR3 sequence (DNA): TGTGCCAGCAACGCCTGGACAGGGGCGAGGACTGAAGCTTTCTTT.

This chain uses TRBV7-3 with TRBJ1-1, with D possibly being TRBD1 (5 bases). V lost 2 bases to trimming and J lost 3 bases, with 13 bases between them. The V gene's germline CDR1 is SGHTA and CDR2 FQGTGA. The CDR3 loop spans 15 amino acids. The CDR3, as DNA: TGTGCCAGCAGCTTAGAGGGGCGGGGCTACACTGAAGCTTTCTTT. Its translation: CASSLEGRGYTEAFF.

This sequence joins TRBV24-1 and TRBJ2-7, with D perhaps TRBD1 (5 bases). Germline assignment: CDR1 KGHDR and CDR2 SFDVKD. CDR3 length: 14 amino acids. The V and J ends lost 1 base and 6 bases respectively, with 12 bases between them. The CDR3 sequence is CATSDFLGDLEQYF. Written as DNA, the CDR3 is TGTGCCACCAGTGATTTTTTAGGGGATCTCGAGCAGTACTTC.

J is TRBJ2-1 and V is TRBV14; possibly TRBD2 for D (5 bases). The CDR3 loop spans 15 amino acids. V lost 3 bases to trimming and J lost 2 bases, with 11 bases between them. Germline V gene sequence: CDR1 SGHDN, CDR2 FVKESK. CDR3 coding DNA: TGTGCCAGCAGCCATAGTCTAGCCCCCTACAATGAGCAGTTCTTC. Translating it yields CASSHSLAPYNEQFF.

The V gene is TRBV4-2, the J gene TRBJ1-5; D remains ambiguous. V shed 0 bases and J shed 6 bases, with 6 bases lying between them. The CDR3 is 13 residues long. CDR1 and CDR2 from the germline V gene are LGHNA and YNFKEQ. CDR3 sequence reads: CASSQEEFQPQHF. CDR3 coding DNA: TGTGCCAGCAGCCAAGAGGAGTTTCAGCCCCAGCATTTT.

This chain connects TRBV6-2 or TRBV6-3 to TRBJ1-1, with a weak D call TRBD1 (5 bases). The CDR3 spans 15 residues. Trimming pared 4 bases from V and 2 bases from J, leaving 14 bases between. CDR1 is MNHEY, CDR2 SVGEGT, per germline. Here the CDR3 reads CASSSPGGVNTEAFF. CDR3 nucleotides: TGTGCCAGCAGTTCCCCGGGGGGGGTAAACACTGAAGCTTTCTTT.

CDR3 in amino acids: CSVPRGTEAFF. CDR3 coding DNA: TGCAGTGTCCCCCGGGGGACTGAAGCTTTCTTT. The chain links TRBV20-1 to TRBJ1-1; the D gene is possibly TRBD1 (5 bases). The germline V gene encodes CDR1 DFQATT and CDR2 SNEGSKA (reference sequence). There are 11 residues in the CDR3. With 7 bases removed from V and 5 bases from J, the gap between germline ends came to 11 bases.

The V and J genes are TRBV2 and TRBJ2-7; no reliable D call. CDR3 size: 11 residues. Trimming took off 6 bases at V and 4 bases at J, with 7 bases between the two ends. Germline V gives CDR1 SNHLY, CDR2 FYNNEI. The CDR3 is CASRARYEQYF. Here the CDR3 DNA reads TGTGCCAGCAGAGCACGTTACGAGCAGTACTTC.

This chain connects TRBV3-1 (or the pseudogene TRBV3-2) to TRBJ1-1; D unresolved. Germline V gives CDR1 LGHDT, CDR2 YNNKEL (reference sequence). Trimming took off 6 bases at V and 2 bases at J, with 16 bases between the two ends. This CDR3 contains 15 residues. The DNA of the CDR3 is TGTGCCAGCAGTCGTATTGGGCTTTTAAACACTGAAGCTTTCTTT. Translated, it gives CASSRIGLLNTEAFF.

The rearrangement uses TRBV7-2 and TRBJ1-1, with TRBD1 identical over 8 bases. CDR1 is SGHTA and CDR2 is FQGNSA in the germline V gene. The J segment lost 4 bases and the V segment lost 4 bases, leaving 11 bases of the junction unmatched. The CDR3 runs to 16 residues. CDR3 sequence reads: CASSSRTGWRSTEAFF. The CDR3 DNA reads TGTGCCAGCAGCTCCCGGACAGGGTGGCGGAGCACTGAAGCTTTCTTT.

The V call is TRBV7-2, the J call TRBJ2-5; D might be TRBD2 (6 bases). CDR1 SGHTA and CDR2 FQGNSA come from the germline V gene. The CDR3 spans 15 residues. Deletions cut 4 bases from V and 2 bases from J, with 14 bases between. The CDR3 spells CASSWGVGLQETQYF. CDR3 nucleotides: TGTGCCAGCAGCTGGGGGGTAGGACTACAAGAGACCCAGTACTTC.

V usage is TRBV6-5 and J usage is TRBJ2-5; D might be TRBD1 (6 bases). Germline V gives CDR1 MNHEY, CDR2 SVGAGI. This CDR3 comprises 16 residues. V was shortened by 4 bases and J by 4 bases, with 19 bases between the two germline ends. The DNA for the CDR3 is TGTGCCAGCAGTTTAACAGGGAGAGTAGCTATAGAGACCCAGTACTTC. It encodes CASSLTGRVAIETQYF.

This clone was detected once. This CDR3 is CASSVDRSNTGELFF. DNA for the CDR3: TGCGCCAGCAGCGTGGACAGATCGAACACCGGGGAGCTGTTTTTT. This rearrangement joins TRBV5-1 to TRBJ2-2; maybe TRBD1 (6 bases). The CDR3 spans 15 residues. With 4 bases removed from V and 0 bases from J, the gap between germline ends came to 10 bases. Germline CDR1 and CDR2: SGHRS and YFSETQ.

V is TRBV3-1 (or the pseudogene TRBV3-2) and J is TRBJ2-1; 8 bases are shared with TRBD2. The CDR3 contains 16 residues. Looked up from germline, CDR1 is LGHDT and CDR2 is YNNKEL (reference sequence). V was pared by 3 bases and J by 7 bases, with 11 bases of the junction left unmatched. The CDR3, as DNA: TGTGCCAGCAGCCACTTATGGCGGGGGGAATTTAATGAGCAGTTCTTC. This encodes CASSHLWRGEFNEQFF.

The V gene is TRBV14, the J gene TRBJ1-1; 8 bases are shared with TRBD1. The ends lost 0 bases at V and 3 bases at J; junction bases unmatched: 12. Germline CDR1 SGHDN, CDR2 FVKESK. CDR3 length equals 18 residues. CDR3 sequence reads: CASSQDRHRGAQYTEAFF. CDR3 sequence (DNA): TGTGCCAGCAGCCAAGATCGGCACAGGGGGGCACAATACACTGAAGCTTTCTTT.

This clone was seen only a few times. V is TRBV2 and J is TRBJ2-1; TRBD2 aligns across 12 bases. The CDR3 runs to 15 residues. Germline V gene sequence: CDR1 SNHLY, CDR2 FYNNEI. Germline trimming cut 2 bases from V and 7 bases from J; bases unmatched to any gene: 3. The CDR3 DNA follows: TGTGCCAGCAGTGAACTAGCGGGGGGGCTAAATGAGCAGTTCTTC. Amino acid sequence: CASSELAGGLNEQFF.

The chain employs TRBV19 and TRBJ2-7; the D gene is possibly TRBD1 (6 bases). The CDR3 consists of 15 residues. In germline, CDR1 is LNHDA, CDR2 SQIVND (reference sequence). V lost 3 bases, J lost 2 bases, and 14 bases lay in between. CDR3 nucleotide sequence: TGTGCCAGTAGTATCTACCCCGGACAGACCTACGAGCAGTACTTC. Encoded protein: CASSIYPGQTYEQYF.

This CDR3 reads CASSLSPGLGTEAFF. The CDR3 DNA is TGTGCCAGCAGCTTAAGTCCGGGTTTGGGCACTGAAGCTTTCTTT. V and J are TRBV7-3 and TRBJ1-1; D unclear. There are 15 residues in the CDR3. V was trimmed by 1 base and J by 4 bases, leaving 13 bases between them. The germline V gene has CDR1 SGHTA and CDR2 FQGTGA.

The rearrangement links TRBV6-2 or TRBV6-3 to TRBJ2-7; D gene uncertain. V shed 5 bases and J shed 3 bases, with 8 bases lying between them. Germline CDR1 and CDR2: MNHEY and SVGEGT. The length of the CDR3 is 12 residues. CDR3 DNA sequence: TGTGCCAGCAGTCCCTTCCGCTACGAGCAGTACTTC. This gives the protein CASSPFRYEQYF.

The chain employs TRBV12-5 and TRBJ2-2; 9 positions agree with TRBD1. Unmatched junction bases numbered 8, after V lost 4 bases and J lost 14 bases. The V gene's germline CDR1 is LGHNT and CDR2 FRNRAP. The CDR3 runs 13 residues. Written as DNA, the CDR3 is TGTGCTAGTGGTTCGCAGGACAGGGGCAGACTGTTTTTT. Translating gives CASGSQDRGRLFF.

The chain couples TRBV3-1 (or the pseudogene TRBV3-2) to TRBJ1-4; 7 nucleotides agree with TRBD1. CDR1 is LGHDT, CDR2 YNNKEL, per germline (reference sequence). This CDR3 contains 14 residues. J lost 5 bases, V lost 4 bases, and 4 bases had no gene match. In DNA form, the CDR3 reads TGTGCCAGCAGCCGACAGGGTCGGAATGAAAAACTGTTTTTT. Its translation: CASSRQGRNEKLFF.